Following are 16 T cell receptor beta chains from one sample sequenced in a study of cytomegalovirus exposure and HLA in healthy donors. PCR primers comprised 60 Vbeta and 13 Jbeta primers. Some clones are missing from TCRdb's copy, which holds only in-frame ones; the method was immunoSEQ multiplex PCR. The data show around 150,000 clones, with 75% to 85% seen just once and about 2.1% held by the top ten. Input material: PBMCs. Source of these receptors: a woman aged 18-30 years in good health and CMV-seronegative.

The V gene is TRBV7-2, the J gene TRBJ2-7; 8 bases map to TRBD2. This CDR3 is 13 amino acids long. Per the germline V gene, CDR1 is SGHTA and CDR2 is FQGNSA. V was pared by 2 bases and J by 5 bases, with 2 bases of the junction left unmatched. Written as DNA, the CDR3 is TGTGCCAGCAGCTTAATTAGCGGGGACGAGCAGTACTTC. Translation: CASSLISGDEQYF.

This clone turned up a few times. The chain joins TRBV5-4 to TRBJ2-3, with TRBD1 as a possible D gene (6 bases). The CDR3 has 15 residues. The germline V gene encodes CDR1 SGHNT and CDR2 YYREEE (reference sequence). Deletions cut 5 bases from V and 2 bases from J, with 15 bases between. CDR3 nucleotide sequence: TGTGCCAGCAGTCCGCGGCAGGGGACCACAGATACGCAGTATTTT. As protein: CASSPRQGTTDTQYF.

This clone showed up just once. The V and J genes are TRBV29-1 and TRBJ2-3; TRBD2 agrees at 11 bases. Germline CDR1 and CDR2: SQVTM and ANQGSEA. V gave up 4 bases and J gave up 2 bases; unmatched junction bases: 5. The CDR3 spans 15 residues. The CDR3 reads CSVVTSGSITDTQYF. In nucleotides, the CDR3 is TGCAGCGTTGTAACTAGCGGGAGTATCACAGATACGCAGTATTTT.

The chain has TRBV10-1 and TRBJ2-7; possibly TRBD2 for D (5 bases). CDR3 length equals 14 residues. Germline CDR1 is WNHNN and CDR2 is SYGVQD (reference sequence). V shed 6 bases and J shed 3 bases, with 15 bases lying between them. The CDR3 here is CASSKTIGSYEQYF. DNA of the CDR3: TGCGCCAGCAGCAAAACTATTGGGAGCTACGAGCAGTACTTC.

The rearrangement uses TRBV5-1 and TRBJ2-2; 8 bases align to TRBD2. CDR3 length: 19 residues. Germline CDR1 reads SGHRS; CDR2 reads YFSETQ. V shed 1 base, J shed 0 bases, and the junction held 11 bases outside the gene matches. This CDR3 is CASSLISSGPYTNTGELFF. CDR3 bases: TGCGCCAGCAGCTTGATATCTAGCGGGCCTTATACGAACACCGGGGAGCTGTTTTTT.

V and J are TRBV28 and TRBJ1-2; perhaps TRBD1 as D (5 bases). There are 13 residues in the CDR3. In germline, CDR1 is MDHEN, CDR2 SYDVKM. Trimming removed 5 bases at V and 8 bases at J, with 15 bases between. The CDR3 loop reads CASSTGLGGGYTF. CDR3 nucleotides: TGTGCCAGCAGTACGGGACTCGGAGGAGGCTACACCTTC.

This clone was counted once. The chain is built from TRBV6-6 and TRBJ2-2; D is unresolved. CDR3 length equals 11 residues. Germline V gene sequence: CDR1 MNHNY, CDR2 SVGAGI (reference sequence). The V gene lost 5 bases and the J gene lost 5 bases, with 3 bases spanning the gap. In nucleotides, the CDR3 is TGTGCCAGCAGTACTACCGGGGAGCTGTTTTTT. As protein: CASSTTGELFF.

The chain combines TRBV13 with TRBJ1-2; possibly TRBD1 for D (5 bases). Germline V CDR1 and CDR2: PRHDT, FYEKMQ (reference sequence). Trimming removed 2 bases at V and 5 bases at J, with 15 bases between. The CDR3 consists of 15 residues. The chain's CDR3 is CASSLIGRVSYGYTF. CDR3 sequence (DNA): TGTGCCAGCAGCTTAATCGGCAGGGTAAGTTATGGCTACACCTTC.

This clone has just a few counts. The V and J genes are TRBV28 and TRBJ2-7; 8 bases are shared with TRBD1. This CDR3 is 16 amino acids long. Germline CDR1 MDHEN, CDR2 SYDVKM. V dropped 6 bases and J dropped 1; count of bases not matched to a gene: 11. The CDR3 nucleotides are TGTGCCAGCAGGCCAAATGGACAGGGCCGTTCCTACGAGCAGTACTTC. Protein sequence: CASRPNGQGRSYEQYF.

The chain is built from TRBV30 and TRBJ2-7; TRBD2 matches 10 bases. Germline-derived CDR1 and CDR2 are GTSNPN and SVGIG (reference sequence). This CDR3 has 15 amino acids. V lost 2 bases and J lost 4; bases outside the gene matches: 8. The chain's CDR3 is CAWSHGLAGAYEQYF. CDR3 bases: TGTGCCTGGAGTCACGGTCTAGCGGGGGCTTACGAGCAGTACTTC.

Only a few counts were recorded for this clone. J is TRBJ2-1 and V is TRBV19, with 8 bases lining up with TRBD2. This CDR3 has 15 amino acids. CDR1 is LNHDA and CDR2 is SQIVND in the germline V gene (reference sequence). With 0 bases clipped from V and 8 bases from J, the junction kept 6 bases outside the gene matches. This CDR3 reads CASSIELGLADEQFF. The DNA for the CDR3 is TGTGCCAGTAGTATAGAGCTCGGACTAGCCGATGAGCAGTTCTTC.

The rearrangement links TRBV9 to TRBJ2-1; 9 bases align to TRBD2. Trimming removed 3 bases from V and 5 bases from J; junction bases left unmatched: 9. CDR3 length: 16 residues. Germline V gene lookup returns CDR1 SGDLS and CDR2 YYNGEE. The CDR3 protein is CASSGLAGGPDNEQFF. For the CDR3, the DNA is TGTGCCAGCAGCGGTTTGGCGGGGGGGCCGGACAATGAGCAGTTCTTC.

The chain has TRBV9 and TRBJ1-1; a possible D gene is TRBD1 (5 bases). With 3 bases removed from V and 4 bases from J, the gap between germline ends came to 7 bases. Germline values: CDR1 SGDLS, CDR2 YYNGEE. The CDR3 is 12 residues long. Here the CDR3 reads CASSGGGTEAFF. As DNA, the CDR3 is TGTGCCAGCAGCGGGGGGGGCACTGAAGCTTTCTTT.

Written as DNA, the CDR3 is TGTGCCAGCAGGGGGACAGCCGGAAACACCATATATTTT. Translated, it gives CASRGTAGNTIYF. V gene TRBV2 combines with J gene TRBJ1-3; 7 bases match TRBD1. The CDR3 has 13 residues. Losses at the gene ends were 6 bases for V and 4 bases for J; bases not matched to a gene: 3. The germline CDR1 and CDR2 sequences are SNHLY and FYNNEI.

This clone was counted between two and nine times. This chain joins TRBV6-1 and TRBJ2-1, with D possibly being TRBD1 (7 bases). Germline V gene sequence: CDR1 MNHNS, CDR2 SASEGT. CDR3 size: 16 residues. V was shortened by 4 bases and J by 5 bases, with 18 bases between the two germline ends. The CDR3 DNA follows: TGTGCCAGCAGTGGTTCCCGGGGGACAGAGGACAATGAGCAGTTCTTC. It encodes CASSGSRGTEDNEQFF.

V and J are TRBV27 and TRBJ2-3, with TRBD1 identical over 9 bases. This CDR3 spans 17 amino acids. The trim removed 2 bases at V and 2 bases at J, leaving 8 bases unmatched. CDR1 MNHEY and CDR2 SMNVEV come from the germline V gene (reference sequence). CDR3 sequence: CASSLGRTGVDTDTQYF. As DNA, the CDR3 is TGTGCCAGCAGTTTAGGGAGGACAGGGGTCGACACAGATACGCAGTATTTT.